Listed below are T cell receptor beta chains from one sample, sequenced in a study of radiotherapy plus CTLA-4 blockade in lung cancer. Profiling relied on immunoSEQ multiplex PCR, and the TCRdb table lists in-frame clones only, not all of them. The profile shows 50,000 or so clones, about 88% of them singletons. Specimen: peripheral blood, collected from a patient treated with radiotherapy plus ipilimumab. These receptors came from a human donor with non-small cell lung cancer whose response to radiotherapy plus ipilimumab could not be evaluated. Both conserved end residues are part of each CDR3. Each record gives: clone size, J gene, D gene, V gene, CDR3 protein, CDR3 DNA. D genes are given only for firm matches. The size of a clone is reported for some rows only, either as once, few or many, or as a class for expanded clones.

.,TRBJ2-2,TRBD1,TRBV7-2,CASSPGGGLRTGELFF,TGTGCCAGCAGCCCAGGGGGTGGGCTGAGGACCGGGGAGCTGTTTTTT
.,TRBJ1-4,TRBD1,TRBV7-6,CASSLETGVIEKLFF,TGTGCCAGCAGCTTAGAGACAGGGGTTATTGAAAAACTGTTTTTT
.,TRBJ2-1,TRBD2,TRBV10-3,CAIGQASGIESYEQFF,TGTGCCATCGGGCAGGCTAGCGGGATAGAATCTTATGAGCAGTTCTTC
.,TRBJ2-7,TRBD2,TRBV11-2,CASSLLAGGHVEQYF,TGTGCCAGCAGCTTATTGGCGGGGGGGCATGTAGAGCAGTACTTC
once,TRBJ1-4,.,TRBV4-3,CASSQEDRTYEELFF,TGCGCCAGCAGCCAAGAAGACAGAACTTATGAAGAACTGTTTTTT
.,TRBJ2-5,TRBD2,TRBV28,CASSFRGRVRPETQYF,TGTGCCAGCAGTTTCCGCGGGAGGGTACGTCCGGAGACCCAGTACTTC
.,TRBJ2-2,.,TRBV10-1,CASSESSQGNGELFF,TGCGCCAGCAGTGAGTCCTCCCAGGGAAACGGGGAGCTGTTTTTT
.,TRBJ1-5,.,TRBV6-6,CATTPGSNQPQHF,TGTGCCACAACCCCAGGTTCCAATCAGCCCCAGCATTTT
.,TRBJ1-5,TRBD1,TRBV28,CASTVTGGANNQPQHF,TGTGCCAGCACCGTTACAGGGGGAGCAAACAATCAGCCCCAGCATTTT
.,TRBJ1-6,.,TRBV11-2,CASSLDHSTVTPLHF,TGTGCCAGCAGCTTAGATCACAGCACGGTTACCCCCCTCCACTTT
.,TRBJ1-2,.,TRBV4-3,CASSQDRAHGYTF,TGCGCCAGCAGCCAAGACAGGGCTCATGGCTACACCTTC
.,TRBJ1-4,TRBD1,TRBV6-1,CASSPGQGGHEKLFF,TGTGCCAGCAGTCCGGGGCAGGGGGGACATGAAAAACTGTTTTTT
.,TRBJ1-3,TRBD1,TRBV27,CASSLQGTGAGNTIYF,TGTGCCAGCAGTTTACAAGGGACAGGGGCTGGAAACACCATATATTTT
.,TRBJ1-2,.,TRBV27,CASSFSRGPTNYGYTF,TGTGCCAGCAGTTTTAGCAGGGGCCCCACTAACTATGGCTACACCTTC
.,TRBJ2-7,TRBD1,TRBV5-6,CASSSRQGFSYEQYF,TGTGCCAGCAGCTCACGACAGGGGTTCTCCTACGAGCAGTACTTC
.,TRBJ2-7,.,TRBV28,CASSPAFSGHEQYF,TGTGCCAGCAGCCCGGCCTTTAGCGGCCACGAGCAGTACTTC
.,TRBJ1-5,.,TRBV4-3,CASSQDPGANQPQHF,TGCGCCAGCAGCCAAGACCCAGGGGCCAATCAGCCCCAGCATTTT
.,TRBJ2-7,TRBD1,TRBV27,CASSYGTGAYEQYF,TGTGCCAGCAGTTACGGGACAGGGGCCTACGAGCAGTACTTC
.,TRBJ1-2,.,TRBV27,CASSFSSRENYGYTF,TGTGCCAGCAGTTTTTCTAGCAGAGAGAACTATGGCTACACCTTC
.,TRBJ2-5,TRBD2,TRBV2,CASSRDYGQEETQYF,TGTGCCAGTAGTCGGGACTACGGGCAAGAAGAGACCCAGTACTTC
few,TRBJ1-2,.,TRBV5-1,CASSLVGEGMDGYTF,TGCGCCAGCAGCTTGGTGGGGGAGGGTATGGATGGCTACACCTTC
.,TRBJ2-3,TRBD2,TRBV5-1,CASSLGGLAGGSTDTQYF,TGCGCCAGCAGCTTGGGAGGGCTAGCGGGGGGCAGCACAGATACGCAGTATTTT
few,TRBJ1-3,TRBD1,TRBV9,CASSAGTAPNSGNTIYF,TGTGCCAGCAGCGCCGGGACAGCGCCCAACTCTGGAAACACCATATATTTT
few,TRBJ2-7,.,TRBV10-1,CASSESGDTYEQYF,TGCGCCAGCAGTGAGTCCGGGGACACGTACGAGCAGTACTTC
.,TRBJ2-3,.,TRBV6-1,CASTGYYTDTQYF,TGTGCCAGCACCGGATACTACACAGATACGCAGTATTTT
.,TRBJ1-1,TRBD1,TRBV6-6,CASSLTGDTEAFF,TGTGCCAGCAGTTTAACAGGGGACACTGAAGCTTTCTTT
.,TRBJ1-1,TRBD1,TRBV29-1,CSVDQGGNTEAFF,TGCAGCGTTGATCAGGGGGGGAACACTGAAGCTTTCTTT
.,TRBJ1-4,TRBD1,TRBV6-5,CASSYGGQGGEKLFF,TGTGCCAGCAGTTACGGGGGACAGGGCGGTGAAAAACTGTTTTTT
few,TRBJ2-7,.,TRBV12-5,CASGRGHPEQYF,TGTGCTAGTGGCCGAGGACACCCCGAGCAGTACTTC
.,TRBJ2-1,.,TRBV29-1,CSAAGQSRGEQFF,TGCAGCGCCGCTGGACAGTCTAGGGGTGAGCAGTTCTTC
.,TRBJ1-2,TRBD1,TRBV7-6,CASSLVAGGDYGYTF,TGTGCCAGCAGCTTAGTGGCAGGGGGCGACTATGGCTACACCTTC
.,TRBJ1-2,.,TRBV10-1,CASSESYQGGYTF,TGCGCCAGCAGTGAGTCTTATCAGGGAGGCTACACCTTC
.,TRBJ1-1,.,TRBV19,CASSPFLVPEGGAFF,TGTGCCAGTAGTCCCTTCCTGGTCCCTGAGGGAGGAGCTTTCTTT
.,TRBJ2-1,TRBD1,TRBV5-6,CASRGTESYNEQFF,TGTGCCAGCAGGGGGACAGAGTCCTACAATGAGCAGTTCTTC
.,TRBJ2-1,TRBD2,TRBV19,CASSLLRLAGDLNEQFF,TGTGCCAGTAGCCTCCTAAGACTAGCGGGAGATTTGAATGAGCAGTTCTTC
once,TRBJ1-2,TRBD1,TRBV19,CASSIVLGQAQGYTF,TGTGCCAGTAGTATAGTCCTGGGACAGGCTCAAGGCTACACCTTC
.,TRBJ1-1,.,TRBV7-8,CASSLGAANTEAFF,TGTGCCAGCAGCCTAGGGGCAGCGAACACTGAAGCTTTCTTT
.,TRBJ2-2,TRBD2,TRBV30,CAWTLAGGPWALFF,TGTGCCTGGACCCTAGCGGGAGGGCCCTGGGCGCTGTTTTTT
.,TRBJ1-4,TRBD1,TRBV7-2,CASSPGTGVSNEKLFF,TGTGCCAGCAGCCCCGGGACAGGGGTTTCTAATGAAAAACTGTTTTTT
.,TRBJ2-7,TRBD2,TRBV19,CASTTTFGLGSYEQYF,TGTGCCAGTACTACCACCTTCGGACTAGGTAGTTACGAGCAGTACTTC
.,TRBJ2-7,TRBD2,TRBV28,CASTRLAGAYEQYF,TGTGCCAGCACCCGGTTGGCGGGGGCCTACGAGCAGTACTTC
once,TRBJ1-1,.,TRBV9,CASSPEVGANLEAFF,TGTGCCAGCAGCCCCGAGGTAGGGGCTAACCTTGAAGCTTTCTTT
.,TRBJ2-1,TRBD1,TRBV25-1,CASRRDSRYNEQFF,TGTGCCAGCCGCCGGGACAGTCGCTACAATGAGCAGTTCTTC
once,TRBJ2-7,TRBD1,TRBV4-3,CASSQDWTGSSYEQYF,TGCGCCAGCAGCCAAGATTGGACAGGGAGCTCCTACGAGCAGTACTTC
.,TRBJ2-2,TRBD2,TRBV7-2,CASSYRLANTGELFF,TGTGCCAGCAGCTACAGACTAGCCAACACCGGGGAGCTGTTTTTT
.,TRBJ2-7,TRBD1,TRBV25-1,CASRDRDRGAEQYF,TGTGCCAGCAGGGACCGGGACAGGGGTGCCGAGCAGTACTTC
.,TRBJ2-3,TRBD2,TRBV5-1,CASSLGTSGGHQYF,TGCGCCAGCAGCCTCGGGACTAGCGGGGGCCATCAGTATTTT
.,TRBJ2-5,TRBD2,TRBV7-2,CASSLTSGGLQETQYF,TGTGCCAGCAGTTTAACTAGCGGGGGGCTCCAAGAGACCCAGTACTTC
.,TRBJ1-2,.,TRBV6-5,CASSQTDPNYGYTF,TGTGCCAGCAGCCAAACAGATCCTAACTATGGCTACACCTTC
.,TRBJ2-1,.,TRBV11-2,CASSLGRGSYNEQFF,TGTGCCAGCAGCTTAGGCCGGGGCTCCTACAATGAGCAGTTCTTC
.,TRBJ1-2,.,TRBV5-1,CASSSGGVLREIYGYTF,TGCGCCAGCAGCTCGGGAGGGGTACTGAGAGAGATCTATGGCTACACCTTC
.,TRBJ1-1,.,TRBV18,CASSLQANTEAFF,TGTGCCAGCTCACTCCAGGCGAACACTGAAGCTTTCTTT
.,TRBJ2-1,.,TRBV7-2,CASSRPLGRGVLNEQFF,TGTGCCAGCAGCCGCCCCCTGGGGAGGGGGGTGCTCAATGAGCAGTTCTTC
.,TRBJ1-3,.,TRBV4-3,CASSQDLGPGSGNTIYF,TGCGCCAGCAGCCAAGATTTGGGTCCCGGGTCTGGAAACACCATATATTTT
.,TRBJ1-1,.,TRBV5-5,CASSSPRSKMNTEAFF,TGTGCCAGCAGCTCGCCCAGGTCGAAGATGAACACTGAAGCTTTCTTT
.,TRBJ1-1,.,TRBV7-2,CASSLVGGSNTEAFF,TGTGCCAGCAGCTTAGTCGGCGGGTCGAACACCGAAGCTTTCTTT
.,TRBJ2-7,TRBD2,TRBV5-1,CASSLVRGGLNEQYF,TGCGCCAGCAGCTTGGTGCGGGGGGGCCTTAACGAGCAGTACTTC
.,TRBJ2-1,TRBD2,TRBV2,CASSGLGGSSYNEQFF,TGTGCCAGCAGTGGGCTGGGGGGGAGCTCCTACAATGAGCAGTTCTTC
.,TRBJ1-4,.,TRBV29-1,CSVEATGRGEKLFF,TGCAGCGTCGAGGCGACAGGAAGGGGTGAAAAACTGTTTTTT